What follows describes a single T cell receptor beta chain. These data originate in a study of blood T cell repertoires in COVID-19. The wider study: From T cells, B-cell-depleted T cells, or PBMCs came the material, which was cDNA or gDNA.

Profiled with immunoSEQ multiplex PCR; TCRdb holds only in-frame clones, not every one. The data hold over 130,000 clones, with roughly 73% observed a single time. The CDR3 runs to 16 residues. The V and J ends lost 3 bases and 9 bases respectively, with 18 bases between them. Germline values: CDR1 LNHDA, CDR2 SQIVND (reference sequence). The V call is TRBV19, the J call TRBJ1-6; D might be TRBD1 (5 bases). This TCR was sampled from a woman aged 45-59 years with active or convalescent COVID-19. The sequencing input was peripheral blood. This CDR3 reads CASSIQHGGGGSPLHF. The CDR3 DNA reads TGTGCCAGTAGTATCCAACACGGGGGGGGAGGTTCACCCCTCCACTTT.